Listed below are T cell receptor beta chains from one sample, sequenced in a study of technical replicates of blood from several donors. Sequenced by immunoSEQ multiplex PCR; TCRdb stores in-frame clones only, minus some. Of under 95,000 clones listed, around 94% are singletons. The sample comprised T cells isolated from PBMCs. Receptor source: a human donor in good health. Both conserved end residues are part of each CDR3. Fields, in order: CDR3 DNA, CDR3 protein, clone size, D gene, J gene, V gene. The D gene is left open where the match is weak. Expanded clones get a size class; other rows say once, few or many, or leave the size out.

DNA: TGTGCCAGCAGCTTACTTCGGGAACTGGGAGCCTACGAGCAGTACTTC
CDR3: CASSLLRELGAYEQYF
size: .
D: .
J: TRBJ2-7
V: TRBV7-6

DNA: TGTGCCAGCAGCTCCGGGGGGGCCGGGTACAATGAGCAGTTCTTC
CDR3: CASSSGGAGYNEQFF
size: .
D: TRBD2
J: TRBJ2-1
V: TRBV7-9

DNA: TGCGCCAGCAGCACAGGGGAGGGCTACACCTTC
CDR3: CASSTGEGYTF
size: .
D: TRBD1
J: TRBJ1-2
V: TRBV5-1

DNA: TGTGCCAGCAGTTTGTATGACCCCGGGATCTTTAGCAATCAGCCCCAGCATTTT
CDR3: CASSLYDPGIFSNQPQHF
size: few
D: .
J: TRBJ1-5
V: TRBV27

DNA: TGTGCCAGCAGTCCCCCGGGGGATACGCAGTATTTT
CDR3: CASSPPGDTQYF
size: once
D: .
J: TRBJ2-3
V: TRBV28

DNA: TGTGCCAGCAGCGCGGGGGTAAAGAGAACTAATGAGCAGTTCTTC
CDR3: CASSAGVKRTNEQFF
size: once
D: .
J: TRBJ2-1
V: TRBV9

DNA: TGTGCCAGCAGTTTGGTCGTAGCGGGAGGGCCCGGTGAGACCCAGTACTTC
CDR3: CASSLVVAGGPGETQYF
size: .
D: TRBD2
J: TRBJ2-5
V: TRBV27

DNA: TGTGCCAGCAGTGGAAGGGGAATGTCCAGGGCTCAGCCCCAGCATTTT
CDR3: CASSGRGMSRAQPQHF
size: once
D: .
J: TRBJ1-5
V: TRBV25-1

DNA: TGCGCCAGCAGTGAGGGGGGCATCGGCACTGAAGCTTTCTTT
CDR3: CASSEGGIGTEAFF
size: .
D: .
J: TRBJ1-1
V: TRBV10-1

DNA: TGTGCCTGGAGCCGCGGGGACTATGGCTACACCTTC
CDR3: CAWSRGDYGYTF
size: once
D: .
J: TRBJ1-2
V: TRBV30

DNA: TGTGCCAGCAGCTTAGGGTCCAGGGAGGCAATGTCCGGGGAGCTGTTTTTT
CDR3: CASSLGSREAMSGELFF
size: .
D: .
J: TRBJ2-2
V: TRBV7-7

DNA: TGTGCCAGCAGCTGGGACAGGGCGGCTGAAAAACTGTTTTTT
CDR3: CASSWDRAAEKLFF
size: .
D: TRBD1
J: TRBJ1-4
V: TRBV27

DNA: TGTGCCAGCAGCTCAGGACATATCCTAGCGGGAGCCCCAGATACGCAGTATTTT
CDR3: CASSSGHILAGAPDTQYF
size: .
D: TRBD2
J: TRBJ2-3
V: TRBV7-8

DNA: TGCGCCAGCAGCTTGCTGGAGGGAAACACTGAAGCTTTCTTT
CDR3: CASSLLEGNTEAFF
size: .
D: .
J: TRBJ1-1
V: TRBV5-1

DNA: TGTGCCACCAGTGTGGGGGGACAGTTCAATCAGCCCCAGCATTTT
CDR3: CATSVGGQFNQPQHF
size: .
D: TRBD1
J: TRBJ1-5
V: TRBV19

DNA: TGCGCCAGCAGCTTGGCCGGGGACAGGGGGACGCAGTATTTT
CDR3: CASSLAGDRGTQYF
size: .
D: TRBD1
J: TRBJ2-3
V: TRBV5-1

DNA: TGTGCTAGTGGTTTGGTAAGGTCCGGGACTAGCGGGGGGATACCCTACAATGAGCAGTTCTTC
CDR3: CASGLVRSGTSGGIPYNEQFF
size: .
D: TRBD2
J: TRBJ2-1
V: TRBV12-5

DNA: TGTGCCAGCAGACCGGACAGGACGAAAGGGGACGAGCAGTACTTC
CDR3: CASRPDRTKGDEQYF
size: .
D: TRBD1
J: TRBJ2-7
V: TRBV2

DNA: TGTGCCAGTAGTGTCGGGAGGAACGCCTACGAGCAGTACTTC
CDR3: CASSVGRNAYEQYF
size: .
D: TRBD2
J: TRBJ2-7
V: TRBV19

DNA: TGTGCCAGCTCACAGGGGATGGGCAATCAGCCCCAGCATTTT
CDR3: CASSQGMGNQPQHF
size: .
D: TRBD1
J: TRBJ1-5
V: TRBV6-5

DNA: TGCGCCAGCAGCCAAGGCAGGGGGGACTATGGCTACACCTTC
CDR3: CASSQGRGDYGYTF
size: .
D: TRBD1
J: TRBJ1-2
V: TRBV4-1

DNA: TGTGCCAGCAGCTCTCGACCCCCGAGGGTCACTGAAGCTTTCTTT
CDR3: CASSSRPPRVTEAFF
size: .
D: .
J: TRBJ1-1
V: TRBV7-2

DNA: TGTGCCAGCAGCTCGAGGGGGCGGAGGGCCCAACACTCCTACAATGAGCAGTTCTTC
CDR3: CASSSRGRRAQHSYNEQFF
size: .
D: .
J: TRBJ2-1
V: TRBV5-6

DNA: TGTGCCAGCAGCTTAAACCTAAAATATGGCTACACCTTC
CDR3: CASSLNLKYGYTF
size: .
D: .
J: TRBJ1-2
V: TRBV7-9

DNA: TGTGCCAGCAGCTTAAGCGGGGGCACTGAAGCTTTCTTT
CDR3: CASSLSGGTEAFF
size: .
D: .
J: TRBJ1-1
V: TRBV7-3

DNA: TGTGCCAGCAGCGTCACCGACCGGCGGGGGGCCCCCACCGGGGAGCTGTTTTTT
CDR3: CASSVTDRRGAPTGELFF
size: .
D: TRBD2
J: TRBJ2-2
V: TRBV9

DNA: TGTGCCAGCAGTTTAATTTGGTTGGGCGCTGGGTCGTTAGCCAAAAACATTCAGTACTTC
CDR3: CASSLIWLGAGSLAKNIQYF
size: .
D: .
J: TRBJ2-4
V: TRBV28

DNA: TGCGCCAGCAGCTTGGGAGGACAGGGCGGTGGCAATCAGCCCCAGCATTTT
CDR3: CASSLGGQGGGNQPQHF
size: .
D: TRBD1
J: TRBJ1-5
V: TRBV5-1

DNA: TGTGCCAGCAGCTTAGTATCTGAAGCTTTCTTT
CDR3: CASSLVSEAFF
size: .
D: .
J: TRBJ1-1
V: TRBV7-9